These 27 T cell receptor beta chains share one sample of origin, sequenced in a study of shared clonotypes between healthy human individuals. The assay was immunoSEQ multiplex PCR, and TCRdb's table has in-frame clones only and misses some. The repertoire includes about 2.1 million clones, about 94% of them detected once, and roughly 1.7% sits in the top ten. CD45RO-negative CD8 cells positively selected for CCR7 made up the naive population, which excluded terminally differentiated effector memory CD45RA+ cells. Material for sequencing was naive CD8+ T cells from PBMCs. The source is a man aged 18 to 29 in good health. Some clones in this sample may be carry-over from other donors' samples.

V gene TRBV28 combines with J gene TRBJ2-1, with 14 bases identical to TRBD2. This CDR3 region has 15 residues. CDR1 and CDR2 from the germline V gene are MDHEN and SYDVKM. V was clipped by 6 bases and J by 12 bases; unmatched bases: 10. CDR3 sequence (DNA): TGTGCCAGCAGCTTCCCGGGACTAGCGGGAGTATGGCAGTTCTTC. Translation gives CASSFPGLAGVWQFF.

The rearrangement links TRBV27 to TRBJ2-3; D unclear. CDR1 is MNHEY, CDR2 SMNVEV, per germline (reference sequence). V was cut by 3 bases and J by 3 bases, with 10 bases left in between. CDR3 length: 14 amino acids. The DNA of the CDR3 is TGTGCCAGCAGTTTTGGTTGGGCGACAGATACGCAGTATTTT. Translation: CASSFGWATDTQYF.

The genes are TRBV5-1 and TRBJ1-1; the D gene is possibly TRBD1 (5 bases). V was shortened by 7 bases and J by 1 base, with 17 bases between the two germline ends. CDR3 size: 15 residues. Germline V gene data show CDR1 as SGHRS and CDR2 as YFSETQ. For the CDR3, the DNA is TGCGCCAGCGACTGGGGGGGAGTCAGGAACACTGAAGCTTTCTTT. Translation gives CASDWGGVRNTEAFF.

CDR3 DNA sequence: TGTGCCAGCATTTTTGCGCTTGAGCAGTTCTTC. Protein sequence: CASIFALEQFF. This chain uses TRBV2 with TRBJ2-1; D is unclear. Per germline, CDR1 SNHLY and CDR2 FYNNEI. Trimming took off 7 bases at V and 9 bases at J, with 10 bases between the two ends. The CDR3 consists of 11 residues. The full variable domain, completed using reference TRBV2 and TRBJ2-1, is EPEVTQTPSHQVTQMGQEVILRCVPISNHLYFYWYRQILGQKVEFLVSFYNNEISEKSEIFDDQFSVERPDGSNFTLKIRSTKLEDSAMYFCASIFALEQFFGPGTRLTVL.

The chain joins TRBV7-9 to TRBJ2-2; a possible D gene is TRBD2 (5 bases). V lost 5 bases, J lost 0 bases, and 10 bases lay in between. The CDR3 covers 15 residues. Germline V lookup: CDR1 SEHNR, CDR2 FQNEAQ (reference sequence). CDR3 nucleotide sequence: TGTGCCAGCAGCGACGGGGTGGCGAACACCGGGGAGCTGTTTTTT. Amino acids: CASSDGVANTGELFF.

The rearrangement links TRBV5-4 to TRBJ2-1, with TRBD1 matching 11 bases. The V segment lost 3 bases and the J segment 3 bases; nucleotides outside the gene matches: 2. The CDR3 has 15 residues. Germline CDR1 SGHNT, CDR2 YYREEE (reference sequence). In nucleotides, the CDR3 is TGTGCCAGCAGCTCAGGGACAGGGGGCTACAATGAGCAGTTCTTC. Protein product: CASSSGTGGYNEQFF.

This rearrangement joins TRBV7-7 to TRBJ2-1, with D uncertain. V shed 1 base and J shed 2 bases, with 12 bases lying between them. CDR3 size: 16 residues. From germline, CDR1 is SSHAT and CDR2 FNYEAQ (reference sequence). CDR3 in amino acids: CASSLGAPPTYNEQFF. The DNA for the CDR3 is TGTGCCAGCAGCTTAGGAGCCCCCCCTACCTACAATGAGCAGTTCTTC. The full variable domain, completed using reference TRBV7-7 and TRBJ2-1, is GAGVSQSPRYKVTKRGQDVTLRCDPISSHATLYWYQQALGQGPEFLTYFNYEAQPDKSGLPSDRFSAERPEGSISTLTIQRTEQRDSAMYRCASSLGAPPTYNEQFFGPGTRLTVL.

The chain is built from TRBV7-6 and TRBJ1-5, with 12 bases matching TRBD1. CDR3 size: 15 residues. V dropped 5 bases and J dropped 7; count of bases not matched to a gene: 6. The germline V gene has CDR1 SGHVS and CDR2 FNYEAQ. The DNA for the CDR3 is TGTGCCAGCAGCCCGGGACAGGGGGCGGGACAGCCCCAGCATTTT. Translation: CASSPGQGAGQPQHF.

The chain recombines TRBV7-8 with TRBJ2-7; 13 bases match TRBD2. The J segment lost 5 bases and the V segment lost 5 bases, leaving 6 bases of the junction unmatched. This CDR3 is 15 amino acids long. Germline CDR1 reads SGHVS; CDR2 reads FQNEAQ. CDR3 in amino acids: CASSPGTSGVNEQYF. The CDR3 DNA is TGTGCCAGCAGCCCGGGGACTAGCGGGGTAAACGAGCAGTACTTC.

The CDR3 DNA follows: TGTGCTAGTCTAATGGACGCCGGAGATACGCAGTATTTT. This codes for CASLMDAGDTQYF. This chain joins TRBV12-5 and TRBJ2-3; D uncertain. The CDR3 length is 13 residues. Looked up from germline, CDR1 is LGHNT and CDR2 is FRNRAP. With 8 bases removed from V and 5 bases from J, the gap between germline ends came to 14 bases.

This rearrangement joins TRBV7-9 to TRBJ2-6, with 7 bases identical to TRBD2. The CDR3 loop spans 19 amino acids. CDR1 and CDR2 (germline): SEHNR, FQNEAQ (reference sequence). V dropped 5 bases and J dropped 0; count of bases not matched to a gene: 13. The CDR3 nucleotides are TGTGCCAGCAGCCCGCGGAGCGCTAGCGGAACCTCTGGGGCCAACGTCCTGACTTTC. Protein: CASSPRSASGTSGANVLTF.

The CDR3 spells CASSLAPEGSSYNEQFF. The CDR3 nucleotides are TGTGCCAGCAGCTTAGCGCCTGAGGGTAGCTCCTACAATGAGCAGTTCTTC. The chain is built from TRBV7-6 and TRBJ2-1; a possible D gene is TRBD2 (5 bases). Germline loops: CDR1 SGHVS, CDR2 FNYEAQ. V was clipped by 0 bases and J by 0 bases, with 12 bases between them. The CDR3 sequence is 17 residues long.

J is TRBJ2-5 and V is TRBV7-3; the D call may be TRBD1 or TRBD2 (5 bases each). The germline V gene has CDR1 SGHTA and CDR2 FQGTGA. This CDR3 spans 15 amino acids. V lost 2 bases, J lost 3 bases, and 13 bases lay in between. The CDR3 loop reads CASSLGYGTEETQYF. The DNA for the CDR3 is TGTGCCAGCAGCTTAGGCTACGGGACGGAAGAGACCCAGTACTTC.

This chain uses TRBV7-9 with TRBJ2-1; 7 bases are shared with TRBD2. V lost 4 bases, J lost 0 bases, and 6 bases stayed unmatched. The CDR3 has 16 residues. Germline V CDR1 and CDR2: SEHNR, FQNEAQ (reference sequence). The CDR3 spells CASSSRAGSSYNEQFF. The CDR3 nucleotides are TGTGCCAGCAGCTCCAGAGCGGGGAGCTCCTACAATGAGCAGTTCTTC. The full variable domain, in which reference TRBV7-9 and TRBJ2-1 provide the parts outside the CDR3, is DTGVSQNPRHKITKRGQNVTFRCDPISEHNRLYWYRQTLGQGPEFLTYFQNEAQLEKSRLLSDRFSAERPKGSFSTLEIQRTEQGDSAMYLCASSSRAGSSYNEQFFGPGTRLTVL.

The count of this clone is one. The genes are TRBV27 and TRBJ2-7, with 14 bases matching TRBD2. V trimming: 6 bases; J trimming: 4 bases; junction bases outside the gene matches: 2. Germline CDR1 and CDR2: MNHEY and SMNVEV (reference sequence). The CDR3 extends over 14 amino acids. The CDR3 DNA follows: TGTGCCAGCAGGACTAGCGGGAGGGGATACGAGCAGTACTTC. Residues: CASRTSGRGYEQYF.

V usage is TRBV7-8 and J usage is TRBJ2-1, with D possibly being TRBD2 (6 bases). Trimming left V 1 base short and J 2 bases short, with 15 bases between. Germline CDR1 is SGHVS and CDR2 is FQNEAQ. CDR3 length: 17 residues. The CDR3: CASSLVGGRRTYNEQFF. CDR3 nucleotides: TGTGCCAGCAGCTTAGTGGGTGGGAGGAGGACCTACAATGAGCAGTTCTTC.

This sequence joins TRBV27 and TRBJ2-2; the D gene is possibly TRBD1 (6 bases). V lost 6 bases and J lost 6, with 14 bases in between. Germline CDR1 and CDR2: MNHEY and SMNVEV (reference sequence). The CDR3 length is 14 residues. The CDR3: CASRSMPGAGELFF. CDR3 nucleotide sequence: TGTGCCAGCAGGTCAATGCCAGGGGCCGGGGAGCTGTTTTTT.

The V call is TRBV9, the J call TRBJ2-1, with 12 bases that match TRBD2. CDR3 length equals 16 residues. Losses at the gene ends were 3 bases for V and 0 bases for J; bases not matched to a gene: 1. CDR1 is SGDLS and CDR2 is YYNGEE in the germline V gene. For the CDR3, the DNA is TGTGCCAGCAGCGGGGGACTAGCGGGCTCCTACAATGAGCAGTTCTTC. This gives the protein CASSGGLAGSYNEQFF.

This chain uses TRBV9 with TRBJ1-2; TRBD1 agrees at 9 bases. Germline loops: CDR1 SGDLS, CDR2 YYNGEE. V shed 3 bases, J shed 8 bases, and the junction held 11 bases outside the gene matches. The CDR3 length is 15 residues. CDR3 loop: CASSDRDRENLGYTF. CDR3 bases: TGTGCCAGCAGCGACCGGGACAGGGAAAATCTGGGCTACACCTTC.

This chain joins TRBV7-8 and TRBJ2-1; D remains unclear. Looked up from germline, CDR1 is SGHVS and CDR2 is FQNEAQ. Between the trimmed V and J ends, which lost 5 bases and 6 bases, there was a span of 17 bases. The CDR3 has 15 residues. The CDR3 region is CASSPRRIYGNEQFF. DNA for the CDR3: TGTGCCAGCAGCCCTCGTCGGATTTATGGCAATGAGCAGTTCTTC.

A remark on this clone: The sample carries other DNA sequences with the same CDR3. The chain combines TRBV7-9 with TRBJ1-1; D is undetermined. From germline, CDR1 is SEHNR and CDR2 FQNEAQ (reference sequence). With 4 bases removed from V and 5 bases from J, the gap between germline ends came to 5 bases. The CDR3 length is 11 residues. CDR3 loop: CASSSGTEAFF. In DNA, the CDR3 is TGTGCCAGCAGCTCGGGGACTGAAGCTTTCTTT.

The chain carries TRBV7-8 and TRBJ1-2; D is unclear. With 1 base removed from V and 4 bases from J, the gap between germline ends came to 10 bases. Per the germline V gene, CDR1 is SGHVS and CDR2 is FQNEAQ. The CDR3 is made up of 14 amino acids. CDR3 bases: TGTGCCAGCAGCTTAGGCAGAGATCCCTATGGCTACACCTTC. It encodes CASSLGRDPYGYTF.

V and J are TRBV4-3 and TRBJ1-2; 8 bases are shared with TRBD1. CDR3 length: 16 residues. Germline V lookup: CDR1 LGHNA, CDR2 YSLEER. Germline trimming cut 4 bases from V and 5 bases from J; bases unmatched to any gene: 12. For the CDR3, the DNA is TGCGCCAGCAGCCGAATCGGGACAGGTCTTACTTATGGCTACACCTTC. Translation gives CASSRIGTGLTYGYTF.

This rearrangement joins TRBV27 to TRBJ1-2, with 7 bases matching TRBD1. The V segment lost 0 bases and the J segment 4 bases; nucleotides outside the gene matches: 5. The CDR3 has 15 amino acids. CDR1 MNHEY and CDR2 SMNVEV come from the germline V gene (reference sequence). The CDR3 reads CASSLSPTGSYGYTF. CDR3 coding DNA: TGTGCCAGCAGTTTATCTCCGACAGGGAGCTATGGCTACACCTTC.

J is TRBJ2-7 and V is TRBV18; 8 bases map to TRBD1. V was clipped by 6 bases and J by 5 bases; unmatched bases: 9. Germline CDR1 reads KGHSH; CDR2 reads LQKENI. The CDR3 covers 14 residues. CDR3 residues: CASSPGTGSDEQYF. The CDR3 DNA reads TGTGCCAGCTCTCCAGGGACAGGTTCGGACGAGCAGTACTTC. The full variable domain, in which reference TRBV18 and TRBJ2-7 provide the parts outside the CDR3, is NAGVMQNPRHLVRRRGQEARLRCSPMKGHSHVYWYRQLPEEGLKFMVYLQKENIIDESGMPKERFSAEFPKEGPSILRIQQVVRGDSAAYFCASSPGTGSDEQYFGPGTRLTVT.

This clone came up a few times. The chain recombines TRBV2 with TRBJ1-1; D ambiguous. The CDR3 is 13 amino acids. V lost 6 bases, J lost 0 bases, and 8 bases lay in between. Germline lookup yields CDR1 SNHLY and CDR2 FYNNEI. The CDR3 spells CASRPDLNTEAFF. CDR3 coding DNA: TGTGCCAGCAGACCCGACCTGAACACTGAAGCTTTCTTT.

This chain connects TRBV4-1 to TRBJ1-1; no definite D call. Germline V gives CDR1 MGHRA, CDR2 YSYEKL. The V gene lost 0 bases and the J gene lost 5 bases, with 13 bases spanning the gap. The CDR3 extends over 15 amino acids. The CDR3 region has the DNA TGCGCCAGCAGCCAAGACCCCGCGGTAAGGACTGAAGCTTTCTTT. Its protein is CASSQDPAVRTEAFF.